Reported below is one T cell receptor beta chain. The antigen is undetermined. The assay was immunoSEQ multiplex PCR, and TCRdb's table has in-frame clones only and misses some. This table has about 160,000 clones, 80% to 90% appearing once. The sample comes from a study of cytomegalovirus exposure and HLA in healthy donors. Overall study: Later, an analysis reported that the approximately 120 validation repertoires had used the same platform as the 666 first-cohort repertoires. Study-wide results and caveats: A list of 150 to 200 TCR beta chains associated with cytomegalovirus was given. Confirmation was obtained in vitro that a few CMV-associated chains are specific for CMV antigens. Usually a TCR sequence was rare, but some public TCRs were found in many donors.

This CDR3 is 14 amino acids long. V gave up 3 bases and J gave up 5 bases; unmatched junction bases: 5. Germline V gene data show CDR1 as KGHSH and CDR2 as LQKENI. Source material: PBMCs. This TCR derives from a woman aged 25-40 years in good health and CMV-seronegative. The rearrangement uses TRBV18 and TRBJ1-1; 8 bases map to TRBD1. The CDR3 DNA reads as TGTGCCAGCTCACCGTACAGGGGGGTGACTGAAGCTTTCTTT. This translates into CASSPYRGVTEAFF.